This T cell receptor beta chain derives from a study of graft-versus-host responses after intestinal transplantation. This CDR3 has 13 residues. The data were produced by immunoSEQ multiplex PCR, yet TCRdb's version contains in-frame clones alone and is incomplete. Of 35,000 to 45,000 clones in the sample, 80% to 95% were seen once. Here the sequenced sample was PBMCs, taken around 720 days after intestinal transplantation. This rearrangement joins TRBV12-1 to TRBJ2-7. TRBV12-1 corresponds to a pseudogene. This TCR came from a human patient who received an intestinal transplant, so some T cells may come from the graft donor. The CDR3 region is CASSLPFSYEQYF. CDR3 bases: TGTGCCAGCAGCTTACCCTTTTCATACGAGCAGTACTTC.